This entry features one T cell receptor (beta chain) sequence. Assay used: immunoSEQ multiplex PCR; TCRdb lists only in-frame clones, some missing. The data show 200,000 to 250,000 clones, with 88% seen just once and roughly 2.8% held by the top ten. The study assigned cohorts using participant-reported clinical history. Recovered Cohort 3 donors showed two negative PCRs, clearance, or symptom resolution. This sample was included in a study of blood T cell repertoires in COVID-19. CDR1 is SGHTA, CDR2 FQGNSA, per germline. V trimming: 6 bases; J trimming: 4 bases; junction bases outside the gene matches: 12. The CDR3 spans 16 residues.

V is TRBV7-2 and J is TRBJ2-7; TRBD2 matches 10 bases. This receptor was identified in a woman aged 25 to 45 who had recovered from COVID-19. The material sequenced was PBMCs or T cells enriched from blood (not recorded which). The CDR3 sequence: CASRQVAGGLPYEQYF. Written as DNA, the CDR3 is TGTGCCAGCAGACAAGTAGCGGGGGGACTCCCTTACGAGCAGTACTTC.